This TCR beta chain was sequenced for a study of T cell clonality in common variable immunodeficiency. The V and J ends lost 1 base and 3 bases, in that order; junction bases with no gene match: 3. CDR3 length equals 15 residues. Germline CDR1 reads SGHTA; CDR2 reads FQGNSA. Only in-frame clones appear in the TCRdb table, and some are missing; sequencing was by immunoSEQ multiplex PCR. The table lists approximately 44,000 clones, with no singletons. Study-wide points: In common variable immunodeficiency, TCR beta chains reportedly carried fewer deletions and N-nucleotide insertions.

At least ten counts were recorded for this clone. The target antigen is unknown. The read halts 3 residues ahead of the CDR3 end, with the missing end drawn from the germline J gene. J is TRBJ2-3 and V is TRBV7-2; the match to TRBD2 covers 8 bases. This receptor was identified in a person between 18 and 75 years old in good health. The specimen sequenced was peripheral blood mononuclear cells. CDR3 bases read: TGTGCCAGCAGCTTAGGGACTAGCCGAACAGATACG. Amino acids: CASSLGTSRTDT. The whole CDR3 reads CASSLGTSRTDTQYF. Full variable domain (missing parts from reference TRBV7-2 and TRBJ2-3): GAGVSQSPSNKVTEKGKDVELRCDPISGHTALYWYRQSLGQGLEFLIYFQGNSAPDKSGLPSDRFSAERTGGSVSTLTIQRTQQEDSAVYLCASSLGTSRTDTQYFGPGTRLTVL.